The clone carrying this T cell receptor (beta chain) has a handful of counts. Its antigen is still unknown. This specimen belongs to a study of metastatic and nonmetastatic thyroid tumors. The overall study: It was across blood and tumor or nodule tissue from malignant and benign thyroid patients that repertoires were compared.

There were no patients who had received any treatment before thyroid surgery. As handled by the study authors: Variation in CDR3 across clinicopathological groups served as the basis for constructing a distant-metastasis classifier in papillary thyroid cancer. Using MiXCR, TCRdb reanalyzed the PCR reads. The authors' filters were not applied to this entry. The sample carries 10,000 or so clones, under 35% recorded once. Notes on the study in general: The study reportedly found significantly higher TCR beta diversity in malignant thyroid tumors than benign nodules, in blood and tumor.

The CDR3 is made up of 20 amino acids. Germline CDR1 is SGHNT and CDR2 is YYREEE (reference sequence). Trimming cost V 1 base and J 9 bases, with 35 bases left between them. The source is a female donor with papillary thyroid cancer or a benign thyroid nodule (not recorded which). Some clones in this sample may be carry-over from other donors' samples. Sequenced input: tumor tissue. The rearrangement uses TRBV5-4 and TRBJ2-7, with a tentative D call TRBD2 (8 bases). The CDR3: CASSLKGISGTETAIRGQYF. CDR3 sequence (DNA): TGTGCCAGCAGCTTGAAGGGTATTAGCGGGACAGAAACCGCCATACGAGGGCAGTACTTC.